This passage covers 7 T cell receptor beta chains from one sample sequenced in a study of somatic mutations in cytotoxic T cells in rheumatoid arthritis. Some clones are missing from TCRdb's copy, which holds only in-frame ones; the method was immunoSEQ multiplex PCR. Among 15,000 to 20,000 clones listed, approximately 80% were seen once. Sequenced material: CD8+ T cells sorted from blood. The source of these receptors is an adult with rheumatoid arthritis.

The chain recombines TRBV9 with TRBJ2-5; no clear D. This CDR3 contains 15 residues. With 0 bases removed from V and 5 bases from J, the gap between germline ends came to 14 bases. CDR1 SGDLS and CDR2 YYNGEE come from the germline V gene. The CDR3 here is CASSVDLGTVETQYF. The CDR3 DNA reads TGTGCCAGCAGCGTAGATCTAGGAACAGTGGAGACCCAGTACTTC.

CDR3 nucleotide sequence: TGCAGCGTTGAGGGACTAGCGGGAAACTACGAGCAGTACTTC. Its translation: CSVEGLAGNYEQYF. V and J are TRBV29-1 and TRBJ2-7, with TRBD2 identical over 13 bases. CDR1 SQVTM and CDR2 ANQGSEA come from the germline V gene. The V segment lost 3 bases and the J segment 3 bases; nucleotides outside the gene matches: 2. CDR3 size: 14 residues.

This sequence joins TRBV5-4 and TRBJ2-7, with D possibly TRBD1 on 5 matching bases. Germline V CDR1 and CDR2: SGHNT, YYREEE (reference sequence). The CDR3 contains 12 residues. V was pared by 4 bases and J by 7 bases, with 12 bases between. CDR3 sequence reads: CASSLGRAEQYF. CDR3 in DNA: TGTGCCAGCAGCCTGGGGCGCGCTGAGCAGTACTTC.

In this sample, this clone turned up once. The chain uses TRBV2 and TRBJ2-7; unclear D gene. From germline, CDR1 is SNHLY and CDR2 FYNNEI. The CDR3 has 11 amino acids. Trimming removed 3 bases from V and 4 bases from J, with 4 bases in between. In DNA form, the CDR3 reads TGTGCCAGCAGTGATGGGTACGAGCAGTACTTC. As protein: CASSDGYEQYF.

The chain has TRBV9 and TRBJ2-5, with 7 bases identical to TRBD1. This CDR3 is built from 14 residues. V shed 2 bases and J 3 bases; nucleotides not matched to a gene: 4. Germline V CDR1 and CDR2: SGDLS, YYNGEE. Written as DNA, the CDR3 is TGTGCCAGCAGCGTTGCCGGGACAGAAGAGACCCAGTACTTC. Amino acids: CASSVAGTEETQYF.

The CDR3 DNA follows: TGTGCCAGCAGTCTGGACAGTCCCCGGGGAGGCTACACCTTC. Translation gives CASSLDSPRGGYTF. This chain uses TRBV6-5 with TRBJ1-2, with a tentative D call TRBD1 (6 bases). This CDR3 has 14 residues. Trimming stripped 5 bases from V and 8 bases from J, with 18 bases between. Looked up from germline, CDR1 is MNHEY and CDR2 is SVGAGI.

This clone came up once. This chain uses TRBV21-1 with TRBJ2-7; TRBD2 is the table's D call and was not checked against the DNA. TRBV21-1 is noted as a pseudogene. This CDR3 has 16 residues. CDR3 loop: CASSKGGLGGLYEQYF. CDR3 nucleotide sequence: TGTGCCAGCAGCAAGGGGGGACTTGGGGGTCTATACGAGCAGTACTTC.